These 22 T cell receptor beta chains came from one sample sequenced in a study of vaccination effects on CD4 cells after COVID-19. Their antigens remain unidentified. Antigen-specific CD4+ T cell clonotypes were called by their expansion after viral peptide-pool culture in ViraFEST. It was after approximately 11 days of culture that CD4+ T cells were isolated. The vaccine recipients had no prior SARS-CoV-2 infection, with negative nucleocapsid antibodies. The data were produced by immunoSEQ multiplex PCR, yet TCRdb's version contains in-frame clones alone and is incomplete. Counted here are 30,000 to 45,000 clones, around 67% occurring once; the ten biggest clones make up approximately 24%. Sequenced here: CD4+ T cells from PBMCs cultured with SARS-CoV-2 spike peptides, sampled before COVID-19 vaccination. Receptors were obtained from a human donor who received a COVID-19 vaccine.

V is TRBV2 and J is TRBJ2-2, with 9 bases identical to TRBD2. Per the germline V gene, CDR1 is SNHLY and CDR2 is FYNNEI. V lost 5 bases, J lost 3 bases, and 4 bases stayed unmatched. This CDR3 contains 15 residues. This CDR3 is CASSRTSADTGELFF. CDR3 DNA sequence: TGTGCCAGCAGTCGGACTAGCGCCGACACCGGGGAGCTGTTTTTT. Looking up the rest from reference TRBV2 and TRBJ2-2 gives the full variable domain: EPEVTQTPSHQVTQMGQEVILRCVPISNHLYFYWYRQILGQKVEFLVSFYNNEISEKSEIFDDQFSVERPDGSNFTLKIRSTKLEDSAMYFCASSRTSADTGELFFGEGSRLTVL.

The rearrangement joins TRBV28 to TRBJ1-4; D may be TRBD1 (5 bases). The CDR3 covers 13 residues. Germline loops: CDR1 MDHEN, CDR2 SYDVKM. Trimming removed 3 bases at V and 8 bases at J, with 10 bases between. CDR3 amino acids: CASSLMGGEKLFF. In DNA, the CDR3 is TGTGCCAGCAGTTTGATGGGGGGGGAAAAACTGTTTTTT.

The chain couples TRBV5-1 to TRBJ2-7, with D possibly TRBD2 on 6 matching bases. This CDR3 region has 16 residues. V gave up 3 bases and J gave up 7 bases, with 23 bases separating them. Germline loops: CDR1 SGHRS, CDR2 YFSETQ. The CDR3 DNA is TGCGCCAGCAGCTCGGGCCCGCCCCCGGGGAGGAAAGAGCAGTACTTC. It codes for CASSSGPPPGRKEQYF.

The CDR3 nucleotides are TGTGCCAGTAGTCTTCGGATGGGTTTTCAAGAGACCCAGTACTTC. Translating gives CASSLRMGFQETQYF. V gene TRBV19 combines with J gene TRBJ2-5, with D unresolved. The CDR3 contains 15 residues. V lost 5 bases and J 2 bases, leaving 15 bases between the germline ends. CDR1 LNHDA and CDR2 SQIVND come from the germline V gene (reference sequence).

To note about this clone: Other DNA sequences within the sample encode an identical CDR3. The chain employs TRBV5-1 and TRBJ1-3; 9 nucleotides line up with TRBD1. V dropped 4 bases and J dropped 0; count of bases not matched to a gene: 5. The CDR3 totals 16 residues. Germline V gives CDR1 SGHRS, CDR2 YFSETQ. The CDR3 sequence: CASSPLTGGSGNTIYF. In DNA form, the CDR3 reads TGCGCCAGCAGCCCTTTGACAGGGGGCTCTGGAAACACCATATATTTT.

The chain joins TRBV19 to TRBJ1-6; possible D gene TRBD1, 5 bases. Trimming removed 3 bases from V and 4 bases from J, with 16 bases in between. This CDR3 region has 17 residues. The germline V gene has CDR1 LNHDA and CDR2 SQIVND (reference sequence). The CDR3 spells CASSIAMVGGYNSPLHF. The CDR3 DNA is TGTGCCAGTAGTATCGCAATGGTTGGGGGATATAATTCACCCCTCCACTTT.

V usage is TRBV19 and J usage is TRBJ1-1; TRBD1 might be the D (5 bases). This CDR3 contains 16 residues. CDR1 and CDR2 (germline): LNHDA, SQIVND (reference sequence). Trimming removed 6 bases at V and 0 bases at J, with 17 bases between. This CDR3 is CASRTGGSALNTEAFF. The CDR3 DNA follows: TGTGCCAGTAGGACCGGGGGGTCCGCATTGAACACTGAAGCTTTCTTT.

The chain couples TRBV28 to TRBJ2-7; TRBD2 matches 9 bases. The CDR3 runs to 15 residues. V was clipped by 1 base and J by 5 bases; unmatched bases: 6. In germline, CDR1 is MDHEN, CDR2 SYDVKM. The CDR3 here is CASSLSQAGGDEQYF. The DNA of the CDR3 is TGTGCCAGCAGTTTATCCCAAGCGGGAGGTGACGAGCAGTACTTC.

The V and J genes are TRBV5-1 and TRBJ2-3; the D gene is possibly TRBD2 (7 bases). Per the germline V gene, CDR1 is SGHRS and CDR2 is YFSETQ. The V gene lost 7 bases and the J gene lost 1 base, with 16 bases spanning the gap. The CDR3 length is 15 residues. The CDR3 loop reads CASQNTGRGTDTQYF. DNA for the CDR3: TGCGCCAGCCAGAATACAGGGAGGGGCACAGATACGCAGTATTTT.

This clone showed up just once. The rearrangement links TRBV5-1 to TRBJ2-7; 8 nucleotides align to TRBD2. The CDR3 length is 14 residues. Germline loops: CDR1 SGHRS, CDR2 YFSETQ. V trimming: 4 bases; J trimming: 2 bases; junction bases outside the gene matches: 5. The CDR3 loop is CASSPPGLAYEQYF. CDR3 in DNA: TGCGCCAGCAGCCCCCCGGGACTAGCCTACGAGCAGTACTTC.

This chain connects TRBV24-1 to TRBJ1-2, with 11 bases lining up with TRBD1. This CDR3 contains 17 residues. Germline V gives CDR1 KGHDR, CDR2 SFDVKD. J gave up 5 bases and V 8 bases, and 15 bases lay outside the gene matches. CDR3 coding DNA: TGTGCCACCACAAATGGACAGGGGGCCCGTTGGAGGTATGGCTACACCTTC. This gives the protein CATTNGQGARWRYGYTF.

V is TRBV6-5 and J is TRBJ1-1; TRBD1 might be the D (5 bases). The V and J ends lost 5 bases and 4 bases respectively, with 14 bases between them. Germline CDR1 is MNHEY and CDR2 is SVGAGI. This CDR3 has 14 residues. CDR3 loop: CASSPSRRGTEAFF. The CDR3 DNA is TGTGCCAGCAGTCCATCAAGGAGGGGCACTGAAGCTTTCTTT.

The chain combines TRBV7-2 with TRBJ2-7, with a possible D match to TRBD1 (6 bases). V lost 2 bases and J 2 bases, leaving 10 bases between the germline ends. This CDR3 is built from 14 residues. Per germline, CDR1 SGHTA and CDR2 FQGNSA. The CDR3 DNA follows: TGTGCCAGCAGCTTAATGGGGGCCGCCTACGAGCAGTACTTC. Protein: CASSLMGAAYEQYF.

V and J are TRBV27 and TRBJ2-1; 10 bases match TRBD1. This CDR3 has 15 amino acids. Germline trimming cut 0 bases from V and 10 bases from J; bases unmatched to any gene: 6. Germline CDR1 is MNHEY and CDR2 is SMNVEV (reference sequence). Written as DNA, the CDR3 is TGTGCCAGCAGTTTATCGGGACAGGGGATAATGGAGCAGTTCTTC. This gives the protein CASSLSGQGIMEQFF.

This clone was seen a few times. This sequence joins TRBV6-2 or TRBV6-3 and TRBJ2-1; 8 nucleotides agree with TRBD2. Trimming took 4 bases from V and 5 from J; bases not matched to a gene: 7. The length of the CDR3 is 15 residues. Germline CDR1 is MNHEY and CDR2 is SVGEGT. The CDR3 DNA sequence: TGTGCCAGCAGTTTGTCCGGGACTAGGGACAATGAGCAGTTCTTC. Translating it yields CASSLSGTRDNEQFF.

This clone turned up a few times. The V call is TRBV7-2, the J call TRBJ1-2, with no clear D. The CDR3 runs to 15 residues. Germline V gives CDR1 SGHTA, CDR2 FQGNSA. The V and J ends lost 3 bases and 4 bases respectively, with 15 bases between them. CDR3 in DNA: TGTGCCAGCAGCTTCAGGAGGGAAGGTGGCTATGGCTACACCTTC. This sequence encodes CASSFRREGGYGYTF. Together with reference TRBV7-2 and TRBJ1-2, the CDR3 gives the full variable domain: GAGVSQSPSNKVTEKGKDVELRCDPISGHTALYWYRQSLGQGLEFLIYFQGNSAPDKSGLPSDRFSAERTGGSVSTLTIQRTQQEDSAVYLCASSFRREGGYGYTFGSGTRLTVV.

With respect to this clone: One end of the junction fails to match germline, which may point to a read error. The chain has TRBV28 and TRBJ2-5; TRBD1 agrees at 9 bases. CDR1 MDHEN and CDR2 SYDVKM come from the germline V gene. The CDR3 is 14 residues long. CDR3: CATSRQGGQETQYF. CDR3 coding DNA: TGCGCGACTTCTCGACAGGGGGGGCAAGAGACCCAGTACTTC.

V usage is TRBV5-1 and J usage is TRBJ2-5; 9 nucleotides align to TRBD1. After removal of 2 bases from V and 1 base from J, the junction contained 3 bases not matched to a gene. The CDR3 consists of 15 residues. CDR1 SGHRS and CDR2 YFSETQ come from the germline V gene. CDR3 residues: CASSLGTGPQETQYF. CDR3 nucleotide sequence: TGCGCCAGCAGCTTAGGGACAGGGCCCCAAGAGACCCAGTACTTC.

This clone was counted between two and nine times. The rearrangement links TRBV3-1 (or the pseudogene TRBV3-2) to TRBJ1-1; TRBD1 aligns across 7 bases. This CDR3 has 15 amino acids. V shed 4 bases, J shed 1 base, and the junction held 6 bases outside the gene matches. In germline, CDR1 is LGHDT, CDR2 YNNKEL (reference sequence). The CDR3 nucleotides read TGTGCCAGCAGCCTCACCGGGACAGAGAACACTGAAGCTTTCTTT. Translating it yields CASSLTGTENTEAFF.

The rearrangement uses TRBV6-5 and TRBJ2-7; D possibly corresponds to TRBD1 (6 bases). The germline V and J ends were trimmed by 6 bases and 3 bases, with 12 bases remaining between them. Germline V CDR1 and CDR2: MNHEY, SVGAGI. CDR3 length: 13 amino acids. The CDR3: CASRVGQNYEQYF. The CDR3 nucleotides are TGTGCCAGCAGAGTCGGACAGAACTACGAGCAGTACTTC.

This clone showed up just once. The V call is TRBV6-1, the J call TRBJ1-5; weak D call: TRBD1 (5 bases). CDR3 length equals 20 residues. Trimming took off 4 bases at V and 0 bases at J, with 25 bases between the two ends. The germline gives CDR1 MNHNS, CDR2 SASEGT. CDR3 loop: CASSAGTAIDLFYSNQPQHF. CDR3 in DNA: TGTGCCAGCAGTGCCGGGACGGCTATAGATCTTTTCTATAGCAATCAGCCCCAGCATTTT.

The chain combines TRBV29-1 with TRBJ2-5; D gene ambiguous. The CDR3 totals 11 residues. Germline CDR1 SQVTM, CDR2 ANQGSEA. With 0 bases removed from V and 5 bases from J, the gap between germline ends came to 4 bases. The CDR3 DNA sequence: TGCAGCGTTGAAGATTTGGAGACCCAGTACTTC. Translating it yields CSVEDLETQYF.